This T cell receptor (beta chain) was identified in a study of T-cell reconstitution after alpha-beta-depleted transplantation in children. On this clonotype: What it binds is unknown.

The germline gives CDR1 GTSNPN, CDR2 SVGIG (reference sequence). The CDR3 runs to 12 residues. Overall study results and limits: Surviving recipient T cells and intrathymic progenitors accounted for some patients' high TCRbeta diversity at day 60. Expanded graft clones numbering several hundred reportedly gave rise to alpha-beta T cells about two months after transplant. Newly made T cells mostly supplied T-cell counts and diversity one year after transplant.

Unique molecular identifiers were used to barcode this TCRbeta library. TCRdb called the PCR reads again in MiXCR, with one record for every CDR3 protein. In the table there are roughly 98,000 distinct CDR3 sequences, 15% to 17% of which are singletons. The sequences come from PBMCs, mostly from graft donor cells, collected 180 days after TCRalphabeta/CD19-depleted stem cell transplant. This receptor was taken from a male patient aged 2 to 10 who had a stem cell transplant for acute lymphoblastic leukemia, so the T cells may come from the graft donor. The chain joins TRBV30 to TRBJ1-2; D gene uncertain. The CDR3 loop reads CPQTTAIYGYTF. CDR3 sequence (DNA): TGTCCCCAAACTACAGCAATCTATGGCTACACCTTC.